This T cell receptor (beta chain) was captured by sequencing in a study of cytomegalovirus exposure and HLA in healthy donors. Looking at the study overall: The early release's HLA-typed donors yielded roughly 85 million unique TCRs.

About this clone: Its antigen remains unknown.

The study, taken as a whole, reports: Being productive about 87% or about 30% of the time was typical of most TCR beta V segments in an earlier analysis. As a later analysis showed, a missense DCLRE1C variant was linked to trimming of TCR beta V- and J-genes. Associated with HLA alleles at 0.05 false discovery rate in a later analysis were 15,000 to 20,000 TCR beta sequences.

PCR employed 60 Vbeta and 13 Jbeta primers. Clones were sequenced by immunoSEQ multiplex PCR, and TCRdb holds only the in-frame ones, with some missing. The sample includes roughly 120,000 clones, more than 65% of them seen just once. Germline loops: CDR1 MDHEN, CDR2 SYDVKM. Trimming stripped 3 bases from V and 0 bases from J, with 15 bases between. The CDR3 runs to 17 residues. This receptor was obtained from a woman between 40 and 50 years old in good health and CMV-seropositive. The sequenced material came from PBMCs. The chain carries TRBV28 and TRBJ2-1; D not certain. CDR3 DNA sequence: TGTGCCAGCAGTTTGACCAGGCCCGTTGGCTCCTACAATGAGCAGTTCTTC. Amino acids: CASSLTRPVGSYNEQFF.